This paragraph reports one T cell receptor (beta chain). Its antigen is not identified. Method: immunoSEQ multiplex PCR; TCRdb's copy keeps in-frame clones and lacks some. The repertoire includes about 45,000 clones, 50% to 75% of them detected once, and roughly a fifth sits in the top ten. This record comes from a study of cytotoxic CD8 clonotypes in ibrutinib-treated CLL. Study-level information: Patients: around 11 relapsed/refractory, roughly 15 treatment-naive, fewer than 18 IGHV unmutated. Investigators reported 25 or so partial and 2 complete responses; after median about six years, approximately 15 patients remained remitted and 12 progressed. Study observations and caveats: Sustained-remission and progressing patients diverged in sampling times. Circulating CD8+ T-cell counts were tracked by baseline clonality, which exceeded that of age-matched healthy donors.

The germline gives CDR1 MGHRA, CDR2 YSYEKL. V lost 0 bases to trimming and J lost 3 bases, with 9 bases between them. The CDR3 covers 15 residues. The specimen was PBMCs, collected after 24 months of ibrutinib treatment. The receptor comes from a human donor with chronic lymphocytic leukemia. The J gene is TRBJ1-5, the V gene TRBV4-1; D is unresolved. In DNA form, the CDR3 reads TGCGCCAGCAGCCAAGAAAGAACAGTCAATCAGCCCCAGCATTTT. It yields the protein CASSQERTVNQPQHF.